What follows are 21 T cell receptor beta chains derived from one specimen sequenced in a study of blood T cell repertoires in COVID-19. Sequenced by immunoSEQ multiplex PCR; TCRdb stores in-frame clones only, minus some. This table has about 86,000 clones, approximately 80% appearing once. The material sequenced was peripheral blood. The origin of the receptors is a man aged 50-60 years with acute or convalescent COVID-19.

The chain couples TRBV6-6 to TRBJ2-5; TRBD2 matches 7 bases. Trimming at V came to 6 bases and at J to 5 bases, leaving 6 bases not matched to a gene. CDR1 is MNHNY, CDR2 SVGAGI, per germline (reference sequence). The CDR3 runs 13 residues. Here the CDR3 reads CASRREGTETQYF. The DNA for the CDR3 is TGTGCCAGCAGGAGGGAGGGTACGGAGACCCAGTACTTC.

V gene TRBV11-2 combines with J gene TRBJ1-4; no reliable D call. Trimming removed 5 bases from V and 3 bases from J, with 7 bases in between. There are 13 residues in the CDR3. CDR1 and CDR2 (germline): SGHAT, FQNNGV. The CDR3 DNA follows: TGTGCCAGCAGCCTCGTAGCTAATGAAAAACTGTTTTTT. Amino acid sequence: CASSLVANEKLFF.

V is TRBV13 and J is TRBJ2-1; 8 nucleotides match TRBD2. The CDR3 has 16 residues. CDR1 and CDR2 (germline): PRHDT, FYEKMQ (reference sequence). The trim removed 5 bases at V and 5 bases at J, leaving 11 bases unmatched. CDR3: CASSRKAGTRHNEQFF. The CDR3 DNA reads TGTGCCAGCAGCCGAAAAGCCGGGACTAGACACAATGAGCAGTTCTTC.

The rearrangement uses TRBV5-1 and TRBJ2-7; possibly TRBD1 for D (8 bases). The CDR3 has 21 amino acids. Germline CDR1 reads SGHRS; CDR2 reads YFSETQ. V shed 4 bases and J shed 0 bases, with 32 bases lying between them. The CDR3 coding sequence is TGCGCCAGCAGCCCCCGGGGGGCAGGGGGCAAGGCCAAAGGGGCCTCCTACGAGCAGTACTTC. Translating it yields CASSPRGAGGKAKGASYEQYF.

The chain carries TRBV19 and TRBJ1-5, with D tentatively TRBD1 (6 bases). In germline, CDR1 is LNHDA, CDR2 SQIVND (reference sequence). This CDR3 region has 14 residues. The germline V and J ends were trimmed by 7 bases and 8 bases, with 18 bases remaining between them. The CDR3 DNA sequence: TGTGCCAGTACGCATAACTTGGGGGCCGAGCCCCAGCATTTT. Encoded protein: CASTHNLGAEPQHF.

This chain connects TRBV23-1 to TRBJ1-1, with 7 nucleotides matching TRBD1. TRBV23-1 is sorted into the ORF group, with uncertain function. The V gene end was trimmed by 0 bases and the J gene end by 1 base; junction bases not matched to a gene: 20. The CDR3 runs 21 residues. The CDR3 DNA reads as TGCGCCAGCAGTCAATCCCTCTCCAGGGGGGAGTTGGGACACCAGAACACTGAAGCTTTCTTT. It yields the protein CASSQSLSRGELGHQNTEAFF.

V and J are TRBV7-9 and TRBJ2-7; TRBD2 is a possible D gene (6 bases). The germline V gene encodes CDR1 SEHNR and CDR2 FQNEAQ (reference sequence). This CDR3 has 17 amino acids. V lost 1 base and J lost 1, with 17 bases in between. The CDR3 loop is CASSLGDVGGWSYEQYF. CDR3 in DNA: TGTGCCAGCAGCTTAGGCGACGTGGGGGGATGGTCCTACGAGCAGTACTTC.

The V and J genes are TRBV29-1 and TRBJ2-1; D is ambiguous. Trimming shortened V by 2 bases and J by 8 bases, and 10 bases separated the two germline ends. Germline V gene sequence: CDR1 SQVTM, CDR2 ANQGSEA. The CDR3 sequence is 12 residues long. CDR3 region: CSVERQSDEQFF. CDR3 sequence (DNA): TGCAGCGTTGAAAGGCAGAGCGATGAGCAGTTCTTC.

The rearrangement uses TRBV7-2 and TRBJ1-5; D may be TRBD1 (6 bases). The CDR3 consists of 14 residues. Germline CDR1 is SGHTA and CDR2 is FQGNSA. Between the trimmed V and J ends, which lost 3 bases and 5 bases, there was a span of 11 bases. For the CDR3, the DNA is TGTGCCAGCAGCTTCAGGGGATTCGATCAGCCCCAGCATTTT. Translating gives CASSFRGFDQPQHF.

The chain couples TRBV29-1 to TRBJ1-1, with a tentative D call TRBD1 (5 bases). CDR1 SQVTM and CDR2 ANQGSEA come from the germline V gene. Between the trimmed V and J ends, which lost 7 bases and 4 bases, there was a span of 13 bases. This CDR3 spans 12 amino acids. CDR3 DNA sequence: TGCAGCGGTCGGCAGGGCGGCACTGAAGCTTTCTTT. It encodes CSGRQGGTEAFF.

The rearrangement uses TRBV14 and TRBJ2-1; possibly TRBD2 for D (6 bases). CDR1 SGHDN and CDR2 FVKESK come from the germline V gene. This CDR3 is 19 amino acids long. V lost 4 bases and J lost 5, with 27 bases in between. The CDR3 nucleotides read TGTGCCAGCAGCCCGGGCTTGGCGGGAACCGGCAAGGGGCACAATGAGCAGTTCTTC. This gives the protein CASSPGLAGTGKGHNEQFF.

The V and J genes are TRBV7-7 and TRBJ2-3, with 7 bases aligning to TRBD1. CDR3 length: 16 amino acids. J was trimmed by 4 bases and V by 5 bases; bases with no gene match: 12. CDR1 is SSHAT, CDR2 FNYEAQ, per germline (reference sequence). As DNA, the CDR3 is TGTGCCAGCAGCCCACGACAGGGCCGACAAGCAGATACGCAGTATTTT. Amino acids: CASSPRQGRQADTQYF.

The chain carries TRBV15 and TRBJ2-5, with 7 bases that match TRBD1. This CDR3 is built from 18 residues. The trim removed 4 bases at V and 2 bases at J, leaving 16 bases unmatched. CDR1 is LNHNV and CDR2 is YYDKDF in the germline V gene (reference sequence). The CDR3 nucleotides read TGTGCCACCAGCACCTCCCGGACAGGCCGAATGACGCAAGAGACCCAGTACTTC. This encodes CATSTSRTGRMTQETQYF.

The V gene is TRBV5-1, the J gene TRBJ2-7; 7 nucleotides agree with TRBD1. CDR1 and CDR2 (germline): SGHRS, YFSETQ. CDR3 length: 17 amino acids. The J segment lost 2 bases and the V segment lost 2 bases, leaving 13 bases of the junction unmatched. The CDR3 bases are TGCGCCAGCAGCTTATCTTCTTCCGGGACAGTTACCTACGAGCAGTACTTC. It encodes CASSLSSSGTVTYEQYF.

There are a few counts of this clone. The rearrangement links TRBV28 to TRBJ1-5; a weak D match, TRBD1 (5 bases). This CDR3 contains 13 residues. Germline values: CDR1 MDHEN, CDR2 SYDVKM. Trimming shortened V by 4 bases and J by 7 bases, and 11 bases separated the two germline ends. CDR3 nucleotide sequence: TGTGCCAGCAGTTCGCAGGGAAACCAGCCCCAGCATTTT. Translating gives CASSSQGNQPQHF.

The CDR3 sequence: CASSYGTGGRTEAFF. In nucleotides, the CDR3 is TGTGCCAGCAGTTACGGGACAGGGGGGAGGACTGAAGCTTTCTTT. V gene TRBV6-2 or TRBV6-3 combines with J gene TRBJ1-1; 11 bases agree with TRBD1. The CDR3 has 15 amino acids. Germline assignment: CDR1 MNHEY and CDR2 SVGEGT. Trimming removed 2 bases from V and 5 bases from J; junction bases left unmatched: 4.

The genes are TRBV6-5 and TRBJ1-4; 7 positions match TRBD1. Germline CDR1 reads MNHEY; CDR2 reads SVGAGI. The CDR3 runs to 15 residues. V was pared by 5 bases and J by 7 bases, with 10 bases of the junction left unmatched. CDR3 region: CASSTQGSAVEKLFF. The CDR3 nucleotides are TGTGCCAGCAGTACACAGGGGAGCGCTGTTGAAAAACTGTTTTTT.

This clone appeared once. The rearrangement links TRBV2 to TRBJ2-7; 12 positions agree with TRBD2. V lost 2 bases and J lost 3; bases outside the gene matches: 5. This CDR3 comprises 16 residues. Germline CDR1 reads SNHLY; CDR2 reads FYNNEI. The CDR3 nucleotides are TGTGCCAGCAGTGAAAGCCCACTAGCGGGGGGCTACGAGCAGTACTTC. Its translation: CASSESPLAGGYEQYF.

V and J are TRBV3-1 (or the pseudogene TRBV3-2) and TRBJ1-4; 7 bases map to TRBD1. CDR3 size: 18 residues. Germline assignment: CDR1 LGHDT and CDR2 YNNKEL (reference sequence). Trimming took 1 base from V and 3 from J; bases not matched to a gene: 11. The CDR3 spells CASSQVGTDVGANEKLFF. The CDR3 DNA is TGTGCCAGCAGCCAAGTTGGGACAGATGTTGGGGCTAATGAAAAACTGTTTTTT.

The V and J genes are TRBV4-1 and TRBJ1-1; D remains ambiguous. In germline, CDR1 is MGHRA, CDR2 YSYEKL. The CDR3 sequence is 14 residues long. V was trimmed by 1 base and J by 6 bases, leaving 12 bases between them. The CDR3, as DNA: TGCGCCAGCAGCCAAGTTACAGCTCCCGCTGAAGCTTTCTTT. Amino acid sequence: CASSQVTAPAEAFF.

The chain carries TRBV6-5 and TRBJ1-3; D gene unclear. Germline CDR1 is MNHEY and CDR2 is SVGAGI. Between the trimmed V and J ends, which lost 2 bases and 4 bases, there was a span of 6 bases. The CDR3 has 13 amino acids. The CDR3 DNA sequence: TGTGCCAGCAGTTACGGGAGGGGAAACACCATATATTTT. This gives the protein CASSYGRGNTIYF.